The clone carrying this T cell receptor beta chain appeared a single time. Its antigen is not known. The data derive from a study of T cell repertoires in cytomegalovirus infection. Study-level background: An indication of both CMV infection and matching HLA type came from public TCR beta signatures.

One entry per CDR3 protein results from TCRdb running MiXCR on the reads. The sample records about 680,000 distinct CDR3 sequences, 20% to 30% being singletons. General study findings and limits: In two of eight donors, the top clonotype was HLA-C-restricted CMV-specific.

Sequenced material: CD8+ T cells from PBMCs. The origin of this receptor is a human donor in good health (CMV status not recorded). Some clones in this sample may be carry-over from other donors' samples.

The CDR3 spells CASSVQEGQGFYNEQFF. CDR3 nucleotide sequence: TGTGCCAGCAGCGTACAAGAGGGACAGGGGTTTTACAATGAGCAGTTCTTC. The gene calls are TRBV7-9 and TRBJ2-1, with 10 positions matching TRBD1. J gave up 4 bases and V 5 bases, and 11 bases lay outside the gene matches. CDR1 and CDR2 (germline): SEHNR, FQNEAQ (reference sequence). The CDR3 is made up of 17 amino acids.